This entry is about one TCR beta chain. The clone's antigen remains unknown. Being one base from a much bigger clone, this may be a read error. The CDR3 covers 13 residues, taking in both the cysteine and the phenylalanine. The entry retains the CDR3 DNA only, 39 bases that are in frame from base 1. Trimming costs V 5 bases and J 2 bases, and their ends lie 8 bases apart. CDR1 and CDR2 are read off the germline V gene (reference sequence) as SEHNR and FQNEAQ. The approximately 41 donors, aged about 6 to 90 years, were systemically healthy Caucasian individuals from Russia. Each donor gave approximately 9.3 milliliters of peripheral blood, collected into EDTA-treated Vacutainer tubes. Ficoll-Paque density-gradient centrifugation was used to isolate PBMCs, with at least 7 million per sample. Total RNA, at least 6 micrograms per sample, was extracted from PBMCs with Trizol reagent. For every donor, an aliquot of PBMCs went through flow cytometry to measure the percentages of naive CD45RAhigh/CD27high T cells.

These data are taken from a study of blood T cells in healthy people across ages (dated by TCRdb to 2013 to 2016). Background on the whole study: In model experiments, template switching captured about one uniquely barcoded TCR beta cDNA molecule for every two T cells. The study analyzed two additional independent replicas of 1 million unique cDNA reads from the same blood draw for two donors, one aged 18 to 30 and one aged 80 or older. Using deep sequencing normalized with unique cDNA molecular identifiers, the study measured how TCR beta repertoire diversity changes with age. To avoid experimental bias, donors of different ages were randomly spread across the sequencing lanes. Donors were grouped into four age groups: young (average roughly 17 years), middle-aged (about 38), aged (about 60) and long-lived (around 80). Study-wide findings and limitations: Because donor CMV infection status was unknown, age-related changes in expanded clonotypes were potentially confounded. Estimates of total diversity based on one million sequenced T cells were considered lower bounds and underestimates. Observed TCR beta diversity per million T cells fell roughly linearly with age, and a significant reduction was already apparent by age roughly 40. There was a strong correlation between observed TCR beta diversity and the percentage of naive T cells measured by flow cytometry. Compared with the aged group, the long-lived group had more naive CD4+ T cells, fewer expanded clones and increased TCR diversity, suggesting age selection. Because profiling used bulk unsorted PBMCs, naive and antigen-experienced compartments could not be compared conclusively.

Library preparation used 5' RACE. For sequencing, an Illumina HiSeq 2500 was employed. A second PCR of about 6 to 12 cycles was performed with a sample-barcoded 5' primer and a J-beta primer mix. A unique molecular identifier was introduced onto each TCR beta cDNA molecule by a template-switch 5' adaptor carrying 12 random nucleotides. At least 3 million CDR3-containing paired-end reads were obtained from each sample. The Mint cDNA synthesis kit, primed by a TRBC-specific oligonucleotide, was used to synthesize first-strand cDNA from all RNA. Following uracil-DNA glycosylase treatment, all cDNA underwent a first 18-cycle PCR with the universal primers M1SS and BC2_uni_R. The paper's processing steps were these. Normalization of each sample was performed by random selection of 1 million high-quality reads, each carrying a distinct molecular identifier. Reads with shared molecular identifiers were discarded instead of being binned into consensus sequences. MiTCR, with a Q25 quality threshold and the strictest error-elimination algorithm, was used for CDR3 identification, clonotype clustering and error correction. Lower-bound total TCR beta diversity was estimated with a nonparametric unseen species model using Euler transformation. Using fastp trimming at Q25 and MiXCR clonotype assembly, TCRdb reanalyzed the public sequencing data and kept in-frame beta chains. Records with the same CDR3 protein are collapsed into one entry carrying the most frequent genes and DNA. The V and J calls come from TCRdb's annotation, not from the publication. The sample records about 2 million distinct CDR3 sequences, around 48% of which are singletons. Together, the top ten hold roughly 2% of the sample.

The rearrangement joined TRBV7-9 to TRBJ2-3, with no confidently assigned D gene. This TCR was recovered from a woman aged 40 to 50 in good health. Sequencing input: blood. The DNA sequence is TGTGCCAGCAGCGTAGACCCCACAGATACGCAGTATTTT. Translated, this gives CASSVDPTDTQYF.